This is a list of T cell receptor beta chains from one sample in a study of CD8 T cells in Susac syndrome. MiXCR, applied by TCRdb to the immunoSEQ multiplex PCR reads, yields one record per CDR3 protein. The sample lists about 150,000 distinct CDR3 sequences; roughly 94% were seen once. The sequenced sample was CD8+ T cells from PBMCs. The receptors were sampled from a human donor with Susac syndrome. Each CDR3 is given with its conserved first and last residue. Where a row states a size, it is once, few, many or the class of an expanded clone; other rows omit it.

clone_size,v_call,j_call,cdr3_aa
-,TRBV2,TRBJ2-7,CASTGGGPYEQYF
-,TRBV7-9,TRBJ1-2,CASSFSTGYTF
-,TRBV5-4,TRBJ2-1,CASSLDAGVGNEQFF
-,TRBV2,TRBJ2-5,CASNDLAGAQETQYF
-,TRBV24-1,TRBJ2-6,CATIWTGGDTLSGANVLTF
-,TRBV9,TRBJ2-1,CASSENVLGLHDFNEQFF
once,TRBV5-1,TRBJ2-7,CASSLVTDSYEQYF
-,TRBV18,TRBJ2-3,CASSPAGLTDTQYF
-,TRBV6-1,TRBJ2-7,CASIQGYEQYF
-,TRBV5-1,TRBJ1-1,CASTEGTGNTEAFF
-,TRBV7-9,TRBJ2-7,CASSHYRGDEYEQYF
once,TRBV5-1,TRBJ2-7,CASSYRQGGYEQYF
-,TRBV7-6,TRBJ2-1,CASSPRNPAGETEWQFF
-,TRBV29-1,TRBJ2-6,CSVMTDSSGANVLTF
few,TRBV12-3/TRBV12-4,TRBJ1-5,CASSFGAQPQHF
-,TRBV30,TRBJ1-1,CAWSAGQFYTEAFF
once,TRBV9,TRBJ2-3,CASSAYRGDTQYF
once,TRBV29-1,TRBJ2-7,CSVELASGGKPYEQYF
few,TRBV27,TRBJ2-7,CASSLRATYEQYF
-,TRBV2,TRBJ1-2,CASSRTGGDYGYTF
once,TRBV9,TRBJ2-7,CASSIGDSYEQYF
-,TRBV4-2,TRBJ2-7,CASSQDPLAGNEQYF
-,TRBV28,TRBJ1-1,CASSTQGARAFF
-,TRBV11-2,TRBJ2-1,CASSHIRDPSYNEQFF
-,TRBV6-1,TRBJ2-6,CASRVGPTSGANVLTF
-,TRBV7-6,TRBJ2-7,CASSLDRPDEQYF
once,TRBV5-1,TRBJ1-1,CASSYDSGGTEAFF
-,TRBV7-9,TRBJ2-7,CASSSIYEQYF
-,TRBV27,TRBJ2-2,CASSSGRAVGELFF
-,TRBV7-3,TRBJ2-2,CASQGEGPFGELFF
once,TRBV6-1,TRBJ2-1,CASSVRGQTPSQFF
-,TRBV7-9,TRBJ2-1,CASSPTGLNEQFF
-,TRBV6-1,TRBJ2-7,CASSISKERFYEQYF
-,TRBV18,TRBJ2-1,CASSPSNLFNEQFF
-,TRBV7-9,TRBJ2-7,CASALANSYEQYF
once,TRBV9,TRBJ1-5,CASSDGGPQHF
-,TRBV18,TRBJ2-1,CASSGTGAFLNEQFF
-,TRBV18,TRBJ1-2,CASRSEVGYTF
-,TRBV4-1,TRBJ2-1,CASSHPSESNNEQFF
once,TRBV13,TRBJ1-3,CASSFGRLSGNTIYF
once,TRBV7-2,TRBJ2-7,CASSFGPTGLGSYEQYF
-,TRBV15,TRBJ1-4,CATSRGDSRLEKLFF
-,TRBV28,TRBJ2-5,CASSSQGERKTQYF
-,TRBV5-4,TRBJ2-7,CASSFGTGEQYF
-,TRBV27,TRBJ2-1,CASRTAKSSYNEQFF
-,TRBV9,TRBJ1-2,CASSAGQGAIRGYTF
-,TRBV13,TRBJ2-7,CATAGQGYEQYF
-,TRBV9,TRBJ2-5,CASSVGEASGRAEETQYF
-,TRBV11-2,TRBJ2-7,CASSSPTRGYEQYF
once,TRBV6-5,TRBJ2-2,CASLGGPGELFF
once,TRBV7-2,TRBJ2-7,CASSLATLAGVPYEQYF
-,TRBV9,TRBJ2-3,CASSATGAPADTQYF
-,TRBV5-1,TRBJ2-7,CASSLVRGSYEQYF